This T cell receptor beta chain was identified in a study of metastatic and nonmetastatic thyroid tumors. General observations from the study: Reportedly, malignant thyroid tumors had significantly higher TCR beta diversity than benign nodules, in blood and tumor.

Patients underwent thyroid surgery, and none had received any treatment before it. MiXCR was used by TCRdb to re-call the PCR reads. The sample records 30,000 to 40,000 clones, 35% being singletons. Comment on this clone: The antigen remains undetermined.

The sequencing sample was made of tumor tissue. This sequence originates from a female donor with papillary thyroid cancer or a benign thyroid nodule (not recorded which). Some clones in this sample may be carry-over from other donors' samples.

The CDR3 region is CASSQGHLAEETQYF. In nucleotides, the CDR3 is TGCGCCAGCAGCCAAGGTCACCTAGCGGAAGAGACCCAGTACTTC. The rearrangement uses TRBV4-3 and TRBJ2-5; 7 nucleotides match TRBD2. V gave up 1 base and J gave up 3 bases; unmatched junction bases: 5. Germline V gene sequence: CDR1 LGHNA, CDR2 YSLEER. The CDR3 loop spans 15 amino acids.